This T cell receptor beta chain appears in the sequencing data of a study of molecular identifiers for immune sequencing clone quantification. For the study at large: Replicate experiments divided RNA from around 20,000 or 100,000 naive CD8 cells into five parts and sequenced four.

A remark on this clonotype: Antigen: not known.

Sorting isolated naive CD8 T cells as CD8+CD4-CCR7+CD45RA+ events. This CDR3 region has 14 residues. V lost 9 bases and J lost 3, with 14 bases in between. The germline V gene encodes CDR1 SNHLY and CDR2 FYNNEI. TCRdb redid the calling of the PCR reads with MiXCR, one entry per CDR3 protein. The table records approximately 35,000 distinct CDR3 sequences, about 19% of them present only once. General observations from the study: Among effectors, clones above 20 RNA copies held over 97% of molecules; among naive cells, under 1%.

The TCR sequence derives from a human donor in good health. Some libraries in this study had Jurkat cell RNA spiked in. The chain employs TRBV2 and TRBJ2-2; D gene unclear. Sequenced material: naive CD8+ T cells from blood, with Jurkat cell RNA spiked in. Described subset: FACS-sorted CD8+CD4-CCR7+CD45RA+ naive T cells. CDR3 coding DNA: TGTGCCAGAAGCGCCGAATCGCACACCGGGGAGCTGTTTTTT. Translated: CARSAESHTGELFF.